This TCR beta chain was observed in a study of blood T cell repertoires in COVID-19 (dated by TCRdb to the early 2020s). Looking at the study overall: Collaborator samples came from the United States, Italy and Spain and covered acute and convalescent phases of COVID-19. The material from the prospective study consisted of cDNA or gDNA derived from T cells, B-cell-depleted T cells, or PBMCs. Subjects who had been exposed to COVID-19, were actively infected with it, or had recovered from it provided the deeply sampled blood TCRbeta repertoires that made up the dataset. The repertoires were made available in a free public database intended to serve as a resource for research on the immune response to SARS-CoV-2. Samples came from the ongoing ImmuneRACE study (first 160 participants) plus 1,254 subjects from 6 global collaborators. Sample metadata almost always included a de-identified subject ID, COVID-19 status, age in years and sex. Where available, HLA class I and class II types were obtained from metadata supplied by the sample provider rather than from assay-based typing. Points the paper makes about the study in general: Clinical and demographic metadata were provided uncurated, with the amount varying by source and participant.

The immunoSEQ Assay, a bias-controlled multiplex PCR, was used to amplify TCRbeta CDR3 regions from genomic DNA. Regarding the original processing steps: Within the assay, amplification of reference gene primers was used to estimate how many nucleated cells each sample contained. Sequence reads were collapsed and filtered to measure the absolute abundance of every unique TCRbeta CDR3 rearrangement. For each sample, productive Simpson clonality was calculated by taking the square root of Simpson's diversity index across productive rearrangements. As stored in TCRdb, this immuneACCESS dataset retains in-frame rearrangements with V and J assigned. A fraction of the clones does not appear; measured against another copy, unresolved V genes explain less than half of the discrepancy, and the remainder lacks a known reason. The V and J calls and the clone size are those of that table, but D and trimming were determined from the DNA. This sample has about 98,000 clones in its table, and about nine tenths of those were observed once. Jointly, the top ten make up over 9% of the sample.

With regard to this clone: Its antigen is unknown. No quality values exist for individual bases; no much larger clone is one base distant.

In the germline V gene, CDR1 corresponds to MNHNS and CDR2 to SASEGT. Its CDR3 holds 16 amino acids, cysteine through phenylalanine. The read is trimmed to its CDR3 DNA, 48 bases read in frame from base 1. V was cut back by 3 bases and J by 0 bases, leaving a gap of 12 bases between them. The collaborating institutions used their own protocols to collect whole blood in K2EDTA tubes. Collaborator samples were shipped for TCRbeta analysis as frozen whole blood, isolated PBMCs, or DNA extracted from either sample type. Recombination joined TRBV6-1 with TRBJ1-3, with no confident D gene call. The specimen sequenced was peripheral blood. This receptor was obtained from a man aged 45-65 years with acute or convalescent COVID-19. The sequenced DNA is TGTGCCAGCAGTGAGAGACACCTGAGCTCTGGAAACACCATATATTTT. Its protein is CASSERHLSSGNTIYF.